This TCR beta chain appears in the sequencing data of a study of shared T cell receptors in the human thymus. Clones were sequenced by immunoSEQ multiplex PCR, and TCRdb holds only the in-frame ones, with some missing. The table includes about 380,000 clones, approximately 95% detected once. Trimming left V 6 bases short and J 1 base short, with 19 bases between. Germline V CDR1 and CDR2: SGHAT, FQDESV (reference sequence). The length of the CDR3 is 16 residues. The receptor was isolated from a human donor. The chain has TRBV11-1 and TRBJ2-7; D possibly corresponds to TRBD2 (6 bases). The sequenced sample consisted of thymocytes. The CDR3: CASSPPGGYGSYEQYF. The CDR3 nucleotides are TGTGCCAGCAGTCCCCCCGGAGGGTATGGGTCCTACGAGCAGTACTTC.